The rows below give T cell receptor beta chains drawn from one sample of a study of blood T cell repertoires in COVID-19. Sequencing used immunoSEQ multiplex PCR; TCRdb keeps in-frame clones, though not all of them. The sample yields 95,000 to 150,000 clones, 86% seen once. Sequencing input: peripheral blood. Source of these receptors: a man between 35 and 55 years old with acute or convalescent COVID-19. CDR3s include the opening cysteine and the closing phenylalanine or tryptophan. The D gene is left open where the match is weak. Only some rows state a clone size, as once, few, many or a class for expanded clones.

TRBV6-2/TRBV6-3	TRBD1	TRBJ1-5	.	TGTGCCAGCAGTTCCAGGGGGTTGAGCAATCAGCCCCAGCATTTT	CASSSRGLSNQPQHF
TRBV5-1	TRBD1	TRBJ1-6	.	TGCGCCAGCAGTCGGACAGGGAGGGATTCACCCCTCCACTTT	CASSRTGRDSPLHF
TRBV7-8	.	TRBJ2-2	.	TGTGCCAGCAGCTTAGGGCTGCGGGGCCTCACCGGGGAGCTGTTTTTT	CASSLGLRGLTGELFF
TRBV19	TRBD1	TRBJ1-5	.	TGTGCCAGTACCCTGAGGGGGCGGGATCAGCCCCAGCATTTT	CASTLRGRDQPQHF
TRBV9	.	TRBJ2-3	.	TGTGCCAGCAGCGTAGTCGGGTGGGGCACAGATACGCAGTATTTT	CASSVVGWGTDTQYF
TRBV5-1	TRBD1	TRBJ2-2	once	TGCGCCAGCAGCCGAGAGGGGGCGGACACCGGGGAGCTGTTTTTT	CASSREGADTGELFF
TRBV4-1	.	TRBJ1-2	.	TGCGCCAGCAGTCTCGTTGGGGCAAGGATTTCTGGCTACACCTTC	CASSLVGARISGYTF
TRBV7-9	TRBD2	TRBJ2-1	.	TGTGCCAGCAGCGAGCGGGAGGGCCCCTACAATGAGCAGTTCTTC	CASSEREGPYNEQFF
TRBV3-1/TRBV3-2	.	TRBJ1-1	.	TGTGCCAGCAGCCAATATCGGGGCACTGAAGCTTTCTTT	CASSQYRGTEAFF
TRBV7-2	TRBD2	TRBJ2-7	few	TGTGCCAGCAACCCGACTAGCGGATACTCCTACGAGCAGTACTTC	CASNPTSGYSYEQYF
TRBV10-3	TRBD1	TRBJ2-5	.	TGTGCCATCAGTGGGGCAGGGGGAACGGAGACCCAGTACTTC	CAISGAGGTETQYF
TRBV9	.	TRBJ2-1	.	TGTGCCAGCAGCGTAGTCGGGTGGCGGAGTTCCTACAATGAGCAGTTCTTC	CASSVVGWRSSYNEQFF
TRBV3-1/TRBV3-2	TRBD2	TRBJ2-5	.	TGTGCCAGCAGCCCCGGACTAGCGGGGATTCAAGAGACCCAGTACTTC	CASSPGLAGIQETQYF
TRBV7-2	TRBD1	TRBJ2-3	.	TGTGCCAGCAGCTTAGGAGTAACAGGGGGGCGGGCAGATACGCAGTATTTT	CASSLGVTGGRADTQYF
TRBV9	.	TRBJ2-3	.	TGTGCCAGCAGCGGTAGTAATCTCGCAGATACGCAGTATTTT	CASSGSNLADTQYF
TRBV7-2	.	TRBJ2-7	.	TGTGCCAGCAGCTTTTTTGTAGCGGTGGCTTCCGAGCAGTACTTC	CASSFFVAVASEQYF
TRBV7-9	.	TRBJ2-2	.	TGTGCCAGCAGCTTGTTACCGACTCTCAACACCGGGGAGCTGTTTTTT	CASSLLPTLNTGELFF
TRBV6-5	.	TRBJ2-7	.	TGTGCCAGCAGTTACTCCCTCTCCTACGAGCAGTACTTC	CASSYSLSYEQYF
TRBV5-6	.	TRBJ2-6	.	TGTGCCAGCAGCTGGCCGGGAGAAGTTGCTGGGGCCAACGTCCTGACTTTC	CASSWPGEVAGANVLTF
TRBV27	.	TRBJ1-6	.	TGTGCCAGCAGGTTCAGGGAGGGTAATTCACCCCTCCACTTT	CASRFREGNSPLHF
TRBV5-1	TRBD2	TRBJ2-3	.	TGCGCCAGCAGCCAAGGGACTAGCGGGGTGGATACGCAGTATTTT	CASSQGTSGVDTQYF
TRBV12-3/TRBV12-4	.	TRBJ2-7	.	TGTGCCAGCACCTTAGGGGGTGAGCAGTACTTC	CASTLGGEQYF
TRBV7-8	.	TRBJ2-2	.	TGTGCCAGCGGTGACAGAACCGGGGAGCTGTTTTTT	CASGDRTGELFF
TRBV2	.	TRBJ2-1	.	TGTGCCAGCACCCTAACAGGGAACACCTACAATGAGCAGTTCTTC	CASTLTGNTYNEQFF
TRBV7-9	.	TRBJ2-7	.	TGTGCCAGCAGCTTAGGACTAGAGCCCTACGAGCAGTACTTC	CASSLGLEPYEQYF
TRBV25-1	.	TRBJ1-1	.	TGTGCCAGCAGTTCCCAGATGAACACTGAAGCTTTCTTT	CASSSQMNTEAFF
TRBV5-1	TRBD2	TRBJ2-7	.	TGCGCCAGCAGCAGGACTAGCGGGAGTCGGGAGCAGTACTTC	CASSRTSGSREQYF
TRBV5-1	.	TRBJ2-1	.	TGCGCCAGCAGGTCGGACTCCAATGAGCAGTTCTTC	CASRSDSNEQFF
TRBV7-9	.	TRBJ2-7	.	TGTGCCAGCACTCAGGGCCACGAGCAGTACTTC	CASTQGHEQYF
TRBV5-1	.	TRBJ1-4	.	TGCGCCAGCAGCTTGATTTCGGGGAATGCTGGAAAACTGTTTTTT	CASSLISGNAGKLFF
TRBV18	TRBD1	TRBJ1-2	few	TGTGCCAGCTCAAGCAGGGGGCCCGATAACTATGGCTACACCTTC	CASSSRGPDNYGYTF
TRBV4-2	.	TRBJ2-7	.	TGTGCCAGCAGCCAAGATAGAACCTACGAGCAGTACTTC	CASSQDRTYEQYF
TRBV6-6	TRBD1	TRBJ1-3	few	TGTGCCAGCAGTCGAACCTCCGGGACAGGGGGAGACACCATATATTTT	CASSRTSGTGGDTIYF
TRBV5-8	TRBD1	TRBJ1-4	.	TGTGCCAGCAGCTTCCGGACAGGGGTTGAAAAACTGTTTTTT	CASSFRTGVEKLFF
TRBV7-8	TRBD1	TRBJ2-3	.	TGTGCCAGCAGCTTAGTTACGGGACAGGGGCCGGGAGATACGCAGTATTTT	CASSLVTGQGPGDTQYF
TRBV6-5	TRBD2	TRBJ2-1	.	TGTGCCAGCAGTAGAGAGCGGGAGGCCTACAATGAGCAGTTCTTC	CASSREREAYNEQFF
TRBV6-2/TRBV6-3	.	TRBJ1-5	.	TGTGCCAGCAGTTACCCGGAACAAGAGGGCCAGCCCCAGCATTTT	CASSYPEQEGQPQHF
TRBV29-1	TRBD1	TRBJ1-1	.	TGCAGCGTGGGGGACAGGGGGTGGACTGAAGCTTTCTTT	CSVGDRGWTEAFF
TRBV7-9	.	TRBJ2-7	.	TGTGCCAGCAGCCCCGGTGGGGGGTTCTACGAGCAGTACTTC	CASSPGGGFYEQYF
TRBV5-1	TRBD1	TRBJ2-5	once	TGCGCCAGCAGCCCAATGCAGGGGGTCGGCGAGACCCAGTACTTC	CASSPMQGVGETQYF
TRBV10-2	TRBD2	TRBJ2-7	.	TGCGCCAGCAGTGAGCCCGGGACTAGCTCGGTTTACGAGCAGTACTTC	CASSEPGTSSVYEQYF
TRBV14	.	TRBJ1-2	.	TGTGCCAGCAGCCAAGACTCCGGGTATGGCTACACCTTC	CASSQDSGYGYTF
TRBV15	TRBD1	TRBJ1-5	.	TGTGCCACCAGCAGGGTACAGGGGGTCCCCCATTTT	CATSRVQGVPHF
TRBV7-8	.	TRBJ1-5	.	TGTGCCAGCAGCTTAGCAAACAGGGCGAGCAATCAGCCCCAGCATTTT	CASSLANRASNQPQHF
TRBV6-1	.	TRBJ1-4	.	TGTGCCAGCAGTGAAAGTCTGACAGTATCAGATGAAAAACTGTTTTTT	CASSESLTVSDEKLFF
TRBV7-8	.	TRBJ2-3	.	TGTGCCAGCAGCTTATTGGTGAGGGGGGGTGAAGATACGCAGTATTTT	CASSLLVRGGEDTQYF
TRBV7-3	.	TRBJ2-7	.	TGTGCCAGCAGTTTAAACGGGGGAAACTACGAGCAGTACTTC	CASSLNGGNYEQYF
TRBV30	.	TRBJ1-2	once	TGTGCCGGTTCATGGCGGTGGTATGGCTACACCTTC	CAGSWRWYGYTF
TRBV19	.	TRBJ1-3	once	TGTGCCAGTAGTATGAGTGACTCTGGAAACACCATATATTTT	CASSMSDSGNTIYF
TRBV30	.	TRBJ2-5	.	TGTGCCTTACAGAGCTTGGTAGAGACCCAGTACTTC	CALQSLVETQYF
TRBV6-5	TRBD1	TRBJ2-7	.	TGTGCCACCGACAGGGGGGGGGCGGATTACGAGCAGTACTTC	CATDRGGADYEQYF
TRBV5-8	.	TRBJ1-5	.	TGTGCCAGCAGCTTTTTCGGAAGCAGGGGCAATCAGCCCCAGCATTTT	CASSFFGSRGNQPQHF
TRBV6-2/TRBV6-3	TRBD1	TRBJ1-2	.	TGTGCCAGCAGTTACCCTCAGGGGGAAGGCGATGGCTACACCTTC	CASSYPQGEGDGYTF
TRBV3-1/TRBV3-2	.	TRBJ1-5	few	TGTGCCAGCAGCCAAGATATTAGTGCTAGTCAGCCCCAGCATTTT	CASSQDISASQPQHF
TRBV5-4	TRBD1	TRBJ1-2	.	TGTGCCAGCAGCTGGGACAGGAGTGAGGGCTACACCTTC	CASSWDRSEGYTF
TRBV4-1	TRBD1	TRBJ2-7	.	TGCGCCAGCAGCCAAGCCACAGGGGCCCCCTACGAGCAGTACTTC	CASSQATGAPYEQYF
TRBV5-1	TRBD2	TRBJ2-1	.	TGCGCCAGCAGCTTTGGGGCTAGCGGGAGTCTATACAATGAGCAGTTCTTC	CASSFGASGSLYNEQFF
TRBV30	.	TRBJ2-5	.	TGTGCCTGGAGCAAGCAACTGCCCCAAGAGACCCAGTACTTC	CAWSKQLPQETQYF
TRBV2	.	TRBJ2-1	once	TGTGCCAGCAGGGAGGCAGCGGGCCTCTACAATGAGCAGTTCTTC	CASREAAGLYNEQFF